The 14 T cell receptor beta chains below were found in one sample sequenced in a study of tumor-infiltrating lymphocytes in primary liver carcinoma. The blood RNA (from unsorted whole blood) was obtained, and germline DNA was also extracted. cDNA specific to TCR beta was made from 500 to 650 ng of total RNA, with a constant-region primer employed for priming. What produced the TCR beta libraries was three nested multiplex PCR rounds using slightly modified ARM-PCR. Both of the initial two PCR rounds ran for roughly 10 cycles and employed TRBV1-TRBV30 forward primers alongside a C-beta reverse primer. One entry per CDR3 protein, called by TCRdb with MiXCR from the multiplex PCR reads. This sample yields almost 200,000 distinct CDR3 sequences, of which 65% are seen a single time; 7% to 8.5% belongs to the top ten. Sequenced sample: peripheral blood. The receptors here all came from a woman aged 60-75 years with primary liver carcinoma and hepatitis B virus infection.

As for this clonotype: This CDR3 fails to terminate in the conserved phenylalanine or tryptophan, so it likely reflects a read error. In nucleotides, the CDR3 is TGTGCCAGCAGCTCCGGGCCTAGCGTAGATACGCAGTATTTG. This encodes CASSSGPSVDTQYL. The J gene is TRBJ2-3, the V gene TRBV11-2; maybe TRBD2 (6 bases). Trimming removed 4 bases from V and 5 bases from J, with 13 bases in between. This CDR3 has 14 amino acids. Germline V gene lookup returns CDR1 SGHAT and CDR2 FQNNGV.

This clonotype was seen ten or more times. This chain uses TRBV4-2 with TRBJ2-7; D may match TRBD1 or TRBD2 (7 bases each). The CDR3 has 15 residues. Trimming shortened V by 1 base and J by 4 bases, and 14 bases separated the two germline ends. Germline V CDR1 and CDR2: LGHNA, YNFKEQ. This CDR3 is CASSQGQGGSYEQYF. CDR3 in DNA: TGTGCCAGCAGCCAAGGCCAGGGGGGGTCTTACGAGCAGTACTTC.

On this clonotype: Being one base from a much bigger clone, this may be a read error. The chain employs TRBV6-1 and TRBJ2-1, with D hard to call. This CDR3 is built from 11 residues. CDR1 is MNHNS and CDR2 is SASEGT in the germline V gene. Trimming removed 6 bases at V and 9 bases at J, with 9 bases between. The DNA for the CDR3 is TGTGCCAGCAGCGAGTACGGTGAGCAGTTCTTC. Its translation: CASSEYGEQFF.

About this clonotype itself: A single base separates this from a much larger clone, so it may be a read error. The chain has TRBV5-6 and TRBJ2-5; 9 bases align to TRBD2. The CDR3 length is 18 residues. V lost 2 bases, J lost 5 bases, and 16 bases stayed unmatched. In germline, CDR1 is SGHDT, CDR2 YYEEEE. CDR3 in DNA: TGTGCCAGCAGCTTCCCAGCGGGGGGTATCGGGGTTTGGGAGACCCAGTACTTC. This sequence encodes CASSFPAGGIGVWETQYF.

With regard to this clonotype: The junction does not match germline at one end; this may be a read error. The rearrangement joins TRBV25-1 to TRBJ1-3; D ambiguous. The CDR3 is 11 residues long. The germline V gene has CDR1 MGHDK and CDR2 SYGVNS. CDR3 sequence: CATRGGNTINF. The CDR3, as DNA: TGTGCCACCCGCGGCGGAAACACCATAAATTTT.

In its sample, this clonotype was seen a few times. It may be a read error: a sequence one base away is much more abundant. The chain couples TRBV6-1 to TRBJ2-1; D might be TRBD2 (6 bases). The length of the CDR3 is 15 residues. The V gene's germline CDR1 is MNHNS and CDR2 SASEGT. The CDR3 DNA reads as TGTGTCAGCAGTGGAGGGACTTCCCTTACCAATGAGCAGTTCTTC. It yields the protein CVSSGGTSLTNEQFF.

A word on this clonotype: A much larger clone differs from this one at a single base, so this may be a read error. The chain is built from TRBV12-3 or TRBV12-4 and TRBJ1-1, with 7 bases fitting TRBD1. The CDR3 has 15 amino acids. The CDR3 spells CASSLRQGQNSEAFF. CDR3 in DNA: TGTGCCAGCAGTTTACGACAGGGCCAGAACAGTGAAGCTTTCTTT.

Comment on this clonotype: A much larger clone differs from this one at a single base, so this may be a read error. This sequence joins TRBV6-6 and TRBJ2-7; D remains unclear. Germline values: CDR1 MNHNY, CDR2 SVGAGI (reference sequence). The CDR3 has 12 residues. The CDR3 protein is CTSSNQPNEQYF. Here the CDR3 DNA reads TGTACCAGCAGCAACCAGCCGAACGAGCAGTACTTC.

In regard to this clonotype: Given a much more abundant clone one base away, this may be a read error. The genes are TRBV5-5 and TRBJ1-1, with 7 bases aligning to TRBD1. Germline CDR1 is SGHKS and CDR2 is YYEKEE (reference sequence). The CDR3 contains 16 residues. CDR3 protein: CDSSLAARGLGTEAFF. The CDR3 nucleotides are TGTGACAGCAGCTTGGCCGCCAGGGGGTTGGGCACTGAAGCTTTCTTT.

Comment on this clonotype: The junction and the germline gene differ at one end; a read error may be behind it. The V gene is TRBV4-1, the J gene TRBJ2-3, with D tentatively TRBD2 (6 bases). CDR1 is MGHRA, CDR2 YSYEKL, per germline. There are 17 residues in the CDR3. The CDR3 reads CASSQIALSGVADTQYF. In DNA form, the CDR3 reads TGCGCTAGCAGCCAAATCGCACTATCGGGAGTGGCAGATACGCAGTATTTT.

CDR3 sequence reads: CASSPSRDRDYEQYF. For the CDR3, the DNA is TGTGCCAGCAGCCCATCCCGGGACAGGGACTACGAGCAGTACTTC. V and J are TRBV7-9 and TRBJ2-7, with 9 positions matching TRBD1. CDR1 SEHNR and CDR2 FQNEAQ come from the germline V gene (reference sequence). The CDR3 extends over 15 amino acids. V was clipped by 5 bases and J by 3 bases; unmatched bases: 8.

Points on this clonotype: The germline gene is not matched at one end of the junction; a read error may be the cause. V is TRBV11-3 and J is TRBJ2-7; 12 bases agree with TRBD1. Germline lookup yields CDR1 SGHNT and CDR2 YENEEA. The CDR3 runs to 15 residues. The CDR3 DNA reads TGTGCCATCAGCCCCGGGACAGGGGGCAACTGCGAGCGGTACTTC. This sequence encodes CAISPGTGGNCERYF. Full variable domain (remainder filled in from reference TRBV11-3 and TRBJ2-7): EAGVVQSPRYKIIEKKQPVAFWCNPISGHNTLYWYLQNLGQGPELLIRYENEEAVDDSQLPKDRFSAERLKGVDSTLKIQPAELGDSAVYLCAISPGTGGNCERYFGPGTRLTVT.

The rearrangement links TRBV10-2 to TRBJ2-5; 12 bases are shared with TRBD2. CDR3 size: 17 residues. Per the germline V gene, CDR1 is WSHSY and CDR2 is SAAADI. J gave up 2 bases and V 8 bases, and 12 bases lay outside the gene matches. The chain's CDR3 is CASASGTSGRYQETQYF. Written as DNA, the CDR3 is TGCGCCAGCGCCTCCGGGACTAGCGGGCGTTATCAAGAGACCCAGTACTTC.

In the case of this clonotype: A read error may account for a junction end that differs from germline. The V gene is TRBV5-1, the J gene TRBJ2-3; D tentatively reads TRBD1 or TRBD2 (5 bases each). The CDR3 has 16 amino acids. Germline lookup yields CDR1 SGHRS and CDR2 YFSETQ. Here the CDR3 reads CASRAGTTRGTDAQYF. CDR3 bases: TGCGCCAGCAGGGCAGGGACGACCCGTGGCACAGATGCGCAGTATTTT. Using reference TRBV5-1 and TRBJ2-3 for the parts outside the CDR3, the full variable domain is KAGVTQTPRYLIKTRGQQVTLSCSPISGHRSVSWYQQTPGQGLQFLFEYFSETQRNKGNFPGRFSGRQFSNSRSEMNVSTLELGDSALYLCASRAGTTRGTDAQYFGPGTRLTVL.